The 21 T cell receptor beta chains given below trace back to one sample, sequenced in a study of cytomegalovirus exposure and HLA in healthy donors. The primer mix had 60 Vbeta and 13 Jbeta primers. TCRdb's table, derived via immunoSEQ multiplex PCR, lists solely in-frame clones and lacks some. The sample consists of fewer than 110,000 clones, under 85% of them appearing once. Sequenced input: PBMCs. The source is a male donor in good health and CMV-seronegative.

This chain connects TRBV5-5 to TRBJ2-2; possible D gene TRBD2, 6 bases. This CDR3 is built from 15 residues. The V gene's germline CDR1 is SGHKS and CDR2 YYEKEE (reference sequence). V was clipped by 0 bases and J by 6 bases, with 12 bases between them. CDR3 nucleotide sequence: TGTGCCAGCAGCTTGGTTGCCGGGGGTTCCGGGGAGCTGTTTTTT. Protein: CASSLVAGGSGELFF.

The V gene is TRBV5-1, the J gene TRBJ2-3, with 10 bases that match TRBD2. J gave up 2 bases and V 6 bases, and 6 bases lay outside the gene matches. The CDR3 has 15 residues. Germline CDR1 and CDR2: SGHRS and YFSETQ. The CDR3 DNA reads as TGCGCCAGCATGGGGACTAGCGTGCACACAGATACGCAGTATTTT. Translating gives CASMGTSVHTDTQYF.

The CDR3 DNA reads as TGTGCCAGCCACATTGGGCGGGGGGCAACAGATACGCAGTATTTT. This translates into CASHIGRGATDTQYF. The chain uses TRBV27 and TRBJ2-3; TRBD2 matches at 8 bases. Germline V CDR1 and CDR2: MNHEY, SMNVEV (reference sequence). This CDR3 has 15 amino acids. The trim removed 8 bases at V and 3 bases at J, leaving 10 bases unmatched.

There are a few counts of this clone. The rearrangement links TRBV19 to TRBJ2-7, with 13 bases matching TRBD2. There are 13 residues in the CDR3. Germline CDR1 LNHDA, CDR2 SQIVND (reference sequence). This CDR3 is CGEGLAGTREQYF. CDR3 DNA: TGTGGCGAGGGACTAGCGGGAACACGCGAGCAGTACTTC.

The chain recombines TRBV2 with TRBJ1-5; tentatively, D is TRBD1 (5 bases). This CDR3 has 16 amino acids. The germline CDR1 and CDR2 sequences are SNHLY and FYNNEI. V shed 0 bases and J shed 4 bases, with 13 bases lying between them. Here the CDR3 reads CASSEAGGEWNQPQHF. The CDR3 coding sequence is TGTGCCAGCAGTGAAGCGGGGGGTGAATGGAATCAGCCCCAGCATTTT.

The chain combines TRBV13 with TRBJ2-7, with TRBD1 matching 8 bases. The CDR3 runs to 15 residues. CDR1 is PRHDT and CDR2 is FYEKMQ in the germline V gene (reference sequence). After removal of 5 bases from V and 3 bases from J, the junction contained 9 bases not matched to a gene. The CDR3, as DNA: TGTGCCAGCAGCCCAACACCCGGACAGGGCTACGAGCAGTACTTC. Encoded protein: CASSPTPGQGYEQYF. The full variable domain, completed using reference TRBV13 and TRBJ2-7, is AAGVIQSPRHLIKEKRETATLKCYPIPRHDTVYWYQQGPGQDPQFLISFYEKMQSDKGSIPDRFSAQQFSDYHSELNMSSLELGDSALYFCASSPTPGQGYEQYFGPGTRLTVT.

Only a few counts were recorded for this clone. The chain couples TRBV5-5 to TRBJ1-3; maybe TRBD1 (6 bases). The V gene's germline CDR1 is SGHKS and CDR2 YYEKEE (reference sequence). V was trimmed by 4 bases and J by 5 bases, leaving 13 bases between them. This CDR3 comprises 14 residues. In nucleotides, the CDR3 is TGTGCCAGCAGCCCAATTTGGGACAGAAACACCATATATTTT. Protein sequence: CASSPIWDRNTIYF.

The chain recombines TRBV27 with TRBJ1-2; D possibly corresponds to TRBD1 (6 bases). This CDR3 is 13 amino acids long. CDR1 MNHEY and CDR2 SMNVEV come from the germline V gene (reference sequence). Trimming cost V 4 bases and J 3 bases, with 9 bases left between them. The CDR3 spells CASSSRTDYGYTF. The CDR3 region has the DNA TGTGCCAGCAGTTCCCGGACAGACTATGGCTACACCTTC.

The V and J genes are TRBV5-1 and TRBJ1-1; D may be TRBD1 (6 bases). This CDR3 is built from 13 residues. Germline values: CDR1 SGHRS, CDR2 YFSETQ. V gave up 4 bases and J gave up 1 base, with 8 bases separating them. The CDR3 is CASSRTANTEAFF. In DNA form, the CDR3 reads TGCGCCAGCAGCAGGACAGCGAACACTGAAGCTTTCTTT.

The chain recombines TRBV5-4 with TRBJ1-2; a weak D match, TRBD1 (5 bases). The germline CDR1 and CDR2 sequences are SGHNT and YYREEE (reference sequence). Trimming removed 4 bases at V and 6 bases at J, with 16 bases between. CDR3 size: 14 residues. The CDR3 region has the DNA TGTGCCAGCAGCGCCGACCAGGGTATTCATGGCTACACCTTC. It codes for CASSADQGIHGYTF.

In the case of this clone: The same CDR3 can be traced to other DNA sequences in this sample. The CDR3 nucleotides are TGCGCCAGCAGCTTGCCCTCTTACGAGCAGTACTTC. This encodes CASSLPSYEQYF. The J gene is TRBJ2-7, the V gene TRBV5-1; no definite D call. The germline V and J ends were trimmed by 1 base and 4 bases, with 6 bases remaining between them. The CDR3 totals 12 residues. The germline V gene has CDR1 SGHRS and CDR2 YFSETQ.

The chain joins TRBV18 to TRBJ1-4; 10 bases agree with TRBD1. V dropped 3 bases and J dropped 7; count of bases not matched to a gene: 20. Germline-derived CDR1 and CDR2 are KGHSH and LQKENI. The CDR3 spans 20 residues. The CDR3 coding sequence is TGTGCCAGCTCACCTGAATACTTAAGCCAGTCCGGGACAGGGGTTGAAAAACTGTTTTTT. It specifies CASSPEYLSQSGTGVEKLFF.

The chain links TRBV6-6 to TRBJ2-7; D is possibly TRBD2 (6 bases). The CDR3 has 14 amino acids. Germline CDR1 MNHNY, CDR2 SVGAGI (reference sequence). Trimming took off 7 bases at V and 2 bases at J, with 15 bases between the two ends. CDR3 DNA sequence: TGTGCCAGCACCTCCCGGGACTTACCCTACGAGCAGTACTTC. It yields the protein CASTSRDLPYEQYF.

This chain uses TRBV11-2 with TRBJ2-1; 8 bases agree with TRBD2. From germline, CDR1 is SGHAT and CDR2 FQNNGV. This CDR3 is 13 amino acids long. V shed 1 base, J shed 15 bases, and the junction held 8 bases outside the gene matches. The chain's CDR3 is CASSLGQGLDPFF. In DNA form, the CDR3 reads TGTGCCAGCAGCTTAGGCCAGGGACTAGATCCGTTCTTC.

The rearrangement uses TRBV27 and TRBJ1-2, with 7 bases that match TRBD1. The ends lost 3 bases at V and 6 bases at J; junction bases unmatched: 1. CDR1 is MNHEY and CDR2 is SMNVEV in the germline V gene (reference sequence). The CDR3 runs to 12 residues. The CDR3 region has the DNA TGTGCCAGCAGTTTGACAGGGAATGGCTACACCTTC. Protein sequence: CASSLTGNGYTF.

The V gene is TRBV6-5, the J gene TRBJ1-1, with 8 bases aligning to TRBD1. CDR1 and CDR2 (germline): MNHEY, SVGAGI. With 6 bases clipped from V and 1 base from J, the junction kept 4 bases outside the gene matches. The CDR3 consists of 14 residues. CDR3 sequence: CASSWDRKNTEAFF. The CDR3 nucleotides read TGTGCCAGCAGCTGGGACAGGAAGAACACTGAAGCTTTCTTT.

The chain couples TRBV5-1 to TRBJ2-1; 8 bases agree with TRBD2. The germline CDR1 and CDR2 sequences are SGHRS and YFSETQ. Trimming at V came to 4 bases and at J to 0 bases, leaving 6 bases not matched to a gene. The CDR3 is 16 residues long. The CDR3 DNA sequence: TGCGCCAGCAGCCACGGGGGGGTGAGCTCCTACAATGAGCAGTTCTTC. Translated: CASSHGGVSSYNEQFF. Full variable domain (rest looked up from reference TRBV5-1 and TRBJ2-1): KAGVTQTPRYLIKTRGQQVTLSCSPISGHRSVSWYQQTPGQGLQFLFEYFSETQRNKGNFPGRFSGRQFSNSRSEMNVSTLELGDSALYLCASSHGGVSSYNEQFFGPGTRLTVL.

This clone was detected a few times. The V and J genes are TRBV11-2 and TRBJ2-5, with 7 positions matching TRBD1. With the DNA end fitting TRBJ2-7 better, the J assignment may be wrong. CDR1 SGHAT and CDR2 FQNNGV come from the germline V gene. The CDR3 sequence is 14 residues long. The CDR3 DNA is TGTGCCAGCAGCCTAGGACAGGCATCCTACGAGCAGTACTTC. Encoded protein: CASSLGQASYEQYF.

The chain combines TRBV2 with TRBJ2-7; weak D call: TRBD2 (6 bases). The CDR3 loop spans 14 amino acids. Germline V lookup: CDR1 SNHLY, CDR2 FYNNEI. The V and J ends lost 6 bases and 0 bases respectively, with 12 bases between them. The CDR3 DNA sequence: TGTGCCAGCAGCCAGCGGGCCCCCTCCTACGAGCAGTACTTC. This encodes CASSQRAPSYEQYF.

As regards this clone: Other DNA sequences in the same sample also yield this CDR3. This chain uses TRBV6-5 with TRBJ2-7; TRBD1 might be the D (6 bases). The CDR3 length is 14 residues. V was clipped by 6 bases and J by 0 bases, with 12 bases between them. CDR1 and CDR2 (germline): MNHEY, SVGAGI. Here the CDR3 DNA reads TGTGCCAGCAGACTCGACAGGAGCTCCTACGAGCAGTACTTC. Its protein product is CASRLDRSSYEQYF.

The V call is TRBV5-4, the J call TRBJ2-3, with TRBD2 matching 8 bases. The V gene end was trimmed by 4 bases and the J gene end by 6 bases; junction bases not matched to a gene: 13. Germline lookup yields CDR1 SGHNT and CDR2 YYREEE (reference sequence). The CDR3 length is 16 residues. CDR3 protein: CASSRRVAGRGDTQYF. CDR3 nucleotides: TGTGCCAGCAGCCGAAGGGTAGCGGGAAGAGGGGATACGCAGTATTTT.